Each of the 6 T cell receptor beta chains below was sequenced from the same sample in a study of cytotoxic CD8 clonotypes in ibrutinib-treated CLL. Using immunoSEQ multiplex PCR, the repertoire was profiled, and TCRdb retains in-frame clones only, with some absent. The sample gives more than 200,000 clones, 60% to 75% of which show up once; 15% is in the top ten. Sequencing was performed on PBMCs, taken after 24 months of ibrutinib treatment. The receptors stem from a human donor with chronic lymphocytic leukemia.

The rearrangement links TRBV28 to TRBJ2-7; 7 nucleotides align to TRBD1. V lost 6 bases and J lost 3; bases outside the gene matches: 11. CDR1 is MDHEN, CDR2 SYDVKM, per germline. The CDR3 extends over 15 amino acids. The CDR3 DNA reads TGTGCCAGCAGCGATCCGGGACAGAGCTTCTACGAGCAGTACTTC. Translated, it gives CASSDPGQSFYEQYF.

The rearrangement links TRBV11-2 to TRBJ2-7; no definite D call. The CDR3 runs to 11 residues. Germline V gives CDR1 SGHAT, CDR2 FQNNGV. The V and J ends lost 3 bases and 3 bases respectively, with 3 bases between them. The CDR3 DNA sequence: TGTGCCAGCAGCTTCCTCTACGAGCAGTACTTC. It translates to CASSFLYEQYF.

The chain couples TRBV6-1 to TRBJ1-2, with D possibly TRBD1 on 6 matching bases. The germline CDR1 and CDR2 sequences are MNHNS and SASEGT. Trimming removed 5 bases from V and 8 bases from J, with 21 bases in between. The CDR3 sequence is 15 residues long. The CDR3 region is CASSPMRDNRSGYTF. The CDR3 region has the DNA TGTGCCAGCAGTCCCATGAGGGACAATAGGTCGGGCTACACCTTC.

The chain joins TRBV5-1 to TRBJ2-5, with D hard to call. Germline V CDR1 and CDR2: SGHRS, YFSETQ. The CDR3 is 14 amino acids. Deletions cut 2 bases from V and 5 bases from J, with 13 bases between. CDR3 bases: TGCGCCAGCAGCTTAGCGCCCTTAGATGAGACCCAGTACTTC. Protein sequence: CASSLAPLDETQYF.

This chain joins TRBV9 and TRBJ1-5, with D maybe TRBD1 (5 bases). CDR3 length: 21 residues. V lost 4 bases, J lost 3 bases, and 32 bases lay in between. The V gene's germline CDR1 is SGDLS and CDR2 YYNGEE. The CDR3 loop reads CASSPRPLYDSGRDINQPQHF. In DNA form, the CDR3 reads TGTGCCAGCAGCCCCCGCCCGTTATATGACAGCGGACGGGATATCAATCAGCCCCAGCATTTT.

The chain carries TRBV27 and TRBJ1-6, with D tentatively TRBD1 (6 bases). Per germline, CDR1 MNHEY and CDR2 SMNVEV (reference sequence). The CDR3 covers 17 residues. V was pared by 2 bases and J by 5 bases, with 16 bases between. The CDR3 here is CASSLGRDNLNNSPLHF. CDR3 nucleotides: TGTGCCAGCAGTTTAGGGAGGGACAACCTAAATAATTCACCCCTCCACTTT.